What follows are 17 T cell receptor beta chains derived from one specimen sequenced in a study of beta chain features in type 1 diabetes. All of the isolated RNA was reverse transcribed, so expressed TCRB transcripts were sequenced. TCRdb's table, derived via immunoSEQ multiplex PCR, lists solely in-frame clones and lacks some. Of hundreds of thousands of clones in the sample, roughly a sixth are singletons; the top ten hold about 0.087%. The sample taken for sequencing was naive CD4+ T cells from blood. Receptor source: a man younger than 30 in good health.

This clone was seen a few times. The V and J genes are TRBV28 and TRBJ1-2; D is possibly TRBD1 (5 bases). V dropped 5 bases and J dropped 5 bases, with 18 bases sitting between them. The CDR3 consists of 15 residues. In germline, CDR1 is MDHEN, CDR2 SYDVKM. The CDR3 here is CASSPRSSTGYGYTF. CDR3 in DNA: TGTGCCAGCAGTCCCCGTAGCTCAACAGGATATGGCTACACCTTC.

This clone was picked up a small number of times. The CDR3: CASTAGAYNEQFF. CDR3 bases: TGTGCCAGCACGGCAGGAGCATACAATGAGCAGTTCTTC. The chain carries TRBV28 and TRBJ2-1; D gene uncertain. V lost 7 bases, J lost 4 bases, and 11 bases lay in between. Germline V lookup: CDR1 MDHEN, CDR2 SYDVKM. The CDR3 loop spans 13 amino acids.

This chain connects TRBV9 to TRBJ2-5; 11 nucleotides align to TRBD1. The germline gives CDR1 SGDLS, CDR2 YYNGEE. V was clipped by 5 bases and J by 5 bases; unmatched bases: 11. This CDR3 comprises 16 residues. The CDR3 region has the DNA TGTGCCAGCAGTGAGGGACAGGGGGTCAATACGGAGACCCAGTACTTC. Amino acids: CASSEGQGVNTETQYF.

The chain recombines TRBV30 with TRBJ1-1; D not resolved. Germline loops: CDR1 GTSNPN, CDR2 SVGIG (reference sequence). The germline V and J ends were trimmed by 0 bases and 0 bases, with 20 bases remaining between them. The CDR3 is 18 residues long. The CDR3 bases are TGTGCCTGGAGTGTAACCGGATCGTTCTCTGAGATGAACACTGAAGCTTTCTTT. This sequence encodes CAWSVTGSFSEMNTEAFF.

This clone was seen a handful of times. CDR3 sequence reads: CSAGAKNIQYF. CDR3 nucleotides: TGCAGTGCTGGGGCCAAAAACATTCAGTACTTC. The chain uses TRBV20-1 and TRBJ2-4; no reliable D call. The length of the CDR3 is 11 residues. V was cut by 5 bases and J by 1 base, with 3 bases left in between. CDR1 and CDR2 from the germline V gene are DFQATT and SNEGSKA (reference sequence).

At least ten counts were recorded for this clone. The chain uses TRBV7-9 and TRBJ2-7, with TRBD1 as a possible D gene (6 bases). Germline values: CDR1 SEHNR, CDR2 FQNEAQ (reference sequence). V lost 5 bases and J 3 bases, leaving 14 bases between the germline ends. CDR3 length equals 14 residues. The CDR3 spells CASSLQDSIYEQYF. CDR3 bases: TGTGCCAGCAGCCTTCAGGACAGTATCTACGAGCAGTACTTC.

V and J are TRBV28 and TRBJ2-5, with D possibly TRBD2 on 6 matching bases. Near its end, the DNA agrees better with TRBJ2-7, so the J call may be wrong. The CDR3 extends over 13 amino acids. Germline CDR1 and CDR2: MDHEN and SYDVKM. CDR3 nucleotides: TGTGTCGCTCTTAGCGGAAGCTCCTACGAGCAGTACTTC. It is translated as CVALSGSSYEQYF.

The chain joins TRBV4-3 to TRBJ1-6; no reliable D call. Germline CDR1 reads LGHNA; CDR2 reads YSLEER. V was shortened by 1 base and J by 6 bases, with 10 bases between the two germline ends. This CDR3 region has 15 residues. The CDR3 sequence is CASSQAGRTNSPLHF. For the CDR3, the DNA is TGCGCCAGCAGCCAAGCGGGTCGGACTAATTCACCCCTCCACTTT.

The chain employs TRBV4-2 and TRBJ1-2; tentative D call: TRBD1 (6 bases). Between the trimmed V and J ends, which lost 1 base and 2 bases, there was a span of 14 bases. Germline V lookup: CDR1 LGHNA, CDR2 YNFKEQ. The CDR3 runs 16 residues. CDR3 coding DNA: TGTGCCAGCAGCCAAGTACTCGGACAGTCCAACTATGGCTACACCTTC. This codes for CASSQVLGQSNYGYTF.

A few counts support this clone. The rearrangement joins TRBV6-6 to TRBJ2-7; D is possibly TRBD1 (7 bases). Trimming removed 0 bases at V and 0 bases at J, with 12 bases between. Germline CDR1 MNHNY, CDR2 SVGAGI (reference sequence). CDR3 length equals 16 residues. CDR3 nucleotide sequence: TGTGCCAGCAGTTACTCGCCAGGGGGGACCTCCTACGAGCAGTACTTC. Its translation: CASSYSPGGTSYEQYF.

The gene calls are TRBV4-3 and TRBJ2-5; 10 bases align to TRBD1. The CDR3 loop spans 16 amino acids. CDR1 and CDR2 (germline): LGHNA, YSLEER. The V gene end was trimmed by 1 base and the J gene end by 5 bases; junction bases not matched to a gene: 7. CDR3 nucleotide sequence: TGCGCCAGCAGCCAAGGGGACAGGGGAGAATGGGAGACCCAGTACTTC. Protein sequence: CASSQGDRGEWETQYF.

This clone was observed a few times. This rearrangement joins TRBV4-3 to TRBJ2-6; the D is unclear. V dropped 1 base and J dropped 4 bases, with 17 bases sitting between them. This CDR3 has 18 residues. The germline V gene has CDR1 LGHNA and CDR2 YSLEER. The CDR3 loop reads CASSQVVVRPFGANVLTF. Written as DNA, the CDR3 is TGCGCCAGCAGCCAAGTAGTAGTAAGGCCTTTCGGGGCCAACGTCCTGACTTTC.

This rearrangement joins TRBV19 to TRBJ2-7, with D tentatively TRBD1 (5 bases). CDR1 and CDR2 (germline): LNHDA, SQIVND (reference sequence). The CDR3 is 14 amino acids. Trimming shortened V by 4 bases and J by 0 bases, and 10 bases separated the two germline ends. CDR3 DNA: TGTGCCAGTAGTACCAGGACAACCTCCTACGAGCAGTACTTC. Residues: CASSTRTTSYEQYF. Full variable domain (outside the CDR3, taken from reference TRBV19 and TRBJ2-7): DGGITQSPKYLFRKEGQNVTLSCEQNLNHDAMYWYRQDPGQGLRLIYYSQIVNDFQKGDIAEGYSVSREKKESFPLTVTSAQKNPTAFYLCASSTRTTSYEQYFGPGTRLTVT.

This clone was seen only a few times. The chain uses TRBV11-3 and TRBJ2-1, with D tentatively TRBD1 or TRBD2 (6 bases each). Between the trimmed V and J ends, which lost 3 bases and 2 bases, there was a span of 11 bases. The CDR3 is 15 amino acids. Per the germline V gene, CDR1 is SGHNT and CDR2 is YENEEA. Written as DNA, the CDR3 is TGTGCCAGCAGCTTCGAGGGGGGCGCCTACAATGAGCAGTTCTTC. Amino acids: CASSFEGGAYNEQFF.

This clone showed up just a few times. The J gene is TRBJ2-5, the V gene TRBV7-9, with 8 bases matching TRBD1. CDR3 length: 14 amino acids. V trimming: 4 bases; J trimming: 4 bases; junction bases outside the gene matches: 5. Germline CDR1 SEHNR, CDR2 FQNEAQ (reference sequence). This chain's CDR3 is CASSWTGLVETQYF. Written as DNA, the CDR3 is TGTGCCAGCAGCTGGACAGGGTTGGTAGAGACCCAGTACTTC.

V usage is TRBV27 and J usage is TRBJ1-5, with 8 bases identical to TRBD1. CDR1 MNHEY and CDR2 SMNVEV come from the germline V gene (reference sequence). This CDR3 is built from 15 residues. Trimming took 5 bases from V and 1 from J; bases not matched to a gene: 4. The CDR3 coding sequence is TGTGCCAGCAGTCCGACAGGGGACAGCAATCAGCCCCAGCATTTT. This codes for CASSPTGDSNQPQHF.

This clone was detected only a few times. The chain carries TRBV4-1 and TRBJ2-1, with D maybe TRBD2 (7 bases). Germline V lookup: CDR1 MGHRA, CDR2 YSYEKL. The CDR3 loop spans 15 amino acids. The V gene lost 3 bases and the J gene lost 5 bases, with 14 bases spanning the gap. The CDR3 DNA sequence: TGCGCCAGCAGCCAGGAGGGGGGGGTCAACAATGAGCAGTTCTTC. Protein: CASSQEGGVNNEQFF.